The source of this T cell receptor (beta chain) is a study of control samples from healthy donors and cancer patients. The CDR3 covers 15 residues. Germline values: CDR1 SGHDT, CDR2 YYEEEE. V gave up 2 bases and J gave up 4 bases, with 15 bases separating them. Only in-frame clones appear in the TCRdb table, and some are missing; sequencing was by immunoSEQ multiplex PCR. The data show about 170,000 clones, about 93% seen once. This TCR was recovered from a woman aged 55-70 years in good health. The specimen sequenced was blood. The V gene is TRBV5-6, the J gene TRBJ1-2, with D unclear. The CDR3 region has the DNA TGTGCCAGCAGCTTCCCAATGGAATTTGGCTATGGCTACACCTTC. Its protein product is CASSFPMEFGYGYTF.